This T cell receptor beta chain was documented in a study of CD4 T cells in relation to SARS-CoV-2 and coronaviruses. Study details: PBMCs were cultured with antigen for nine to eleven days before TCR beta sequencing. No peptide or an HIV-1 Nef peptide pool served as negative control. General study points: Each donor contributed either pre-pandemic or post-infection samples, not both.

Note on this clone: What it binds is not known.

Unexposed donor CD4+ T cells date from about 2011-2019, before the COVID-19 pandemic. After around nine days of culture, CD4+ T cells were isolated. PBMCs were plated at a few million per well in IL-2-containing medium. Sequencing used immunoSEQ multiplex PCR; TCRdb keeps in-frame clones, though not all of them. The sample records approximately 24,000 clones, about 75% being singletons. Germline CDR1 MNHEY, CDR2 SVGEGT. V shed 5 bases and J 2 bases; nucleotides not matched to a gene: 8. CDR3 size: 16 residues. This chain connects TRBV6-2 or TRBV6-3 to TRBJ2-3; TRBD1 agrees at 9 bases. Sequencing was done on a sample of CD4+ T cells from PBMCs, cultured in vitro. The source of this sequence is a human donor in good health. The CDR3 region is CASSHRDRAFTDTQYF. The CDR3, as DNA: TGTGCCAGCAGTCATCGGGACAGGGCATTCACAGATACGCAGTATTTT.